This is a list of T cell receptor beta chains from one sample in a study of OX40 agonist ivuxolimab in advanced cancers. The assay was immunoSEQ multiplex PCR, and TCRdb's table has in-frame clones only and misses some. The sample has some 79,000 clones, 80% to 95% seen once. The input for sequencing was CD4+ or CD8+ T cells sorted from blood, taken in a trial of the OX40 agonist ivuxolimab. Receptors were obtained from an adult with an advanced solid tumor such as melanoma, head and neck, liver or kidney cancer. The CDR3 runs from the conserved cysteine through the conserved F or W. Each record gives: clone size, J gene, D gene, V gene, CDR3 protein, CDR3 DNA. A D gene is named only where the DNA matches it firmly. Clone size appears in some rows only: once, few, many, or a class for an expanded clone.

>few|TRBJ1-5|-|TRBV5-8
CASSLIGGARGNQPQHF
TGTGCCAGCAGCTTGATTGGGGGGGCGCGGGGCAATCAGCCCCAGCATTTT
>-|TRBJ2-1|-|TRBV10-3
CAISESGLGAHNEQFF
TGTGCCATCAGTGAGTCGGGACTCGGGGCCCACAATGAGCAGTTCTTC
>-|TRBJ2-7|-|TRBV5-1
CASSTEKGFYEQYF
TGCGCCAGCAGCACCGAGAAGGGGTTCTACGAGCAGTACTTC
>-|TRBJ2-7|TRBD2|TRBV30
CAWSVGLAGDEQYF
TGTGCCTGGAGTGTAGGACTAGCGGGAGACGAGCAGTACTTC
>-|TRBJ1-1|TRBD1|TRBV10-1
CASSPGQGHIPGRNTEAFF
TGCGCCAGCAGTCCGGGACAGGGACATATCCCGGGGCGAAACACTGAAGCTTTCTTT
>-|TRBJ2-3|-|TRBV10-1
CASSESPLGTDTQYF
TGCGCCAGCAGTGAGTCTCCTCTAGGGACAGATACGCAGTATTTT
>-|TRBJ1-4|-|TRBV11-1
CASSDDRGRGDNEKLFF
TGTGCCAGCAGCGACGATCGCGGCAGGGGCGATAATGAAAAACTGTTTTTT
>-|TRBJ2-7|-|TRBV20-1
CSAGNYEQYF
TGCAGTGCGGGGAACTACGAGCAGTACTTC
>-|TRBJ2-7|-|TRBV7-9
CASTDGSYEQYF
TGTGCCAGCACGGACGGTTCCTACGAGCAGTACTTC
>-|TRBJ1-1|-|TRBV4-3
CASSQERLLNTEAFF
TGCGCCAGCAGCCAAGAAAGGCTCCTGAACACTGAAGCTTTCTTT
>once|TRBJ2-7|-|TRBV27
CASSYEQYF
TGTGCCAGTTCCTACGAGCAGTACTTC
>-|TRBJ2-5|-|TRBV5-8
CASSLGYQETQYF
TGTGCCAGCAGCCTAGGATACCAAGAGACCCAGTACTTC
>-|TRBJ2-1|-|TRBV19
CASSIVAVQGNEQFF
TGTGCCAGTAGTATTGTAGCGGTCCAAGGGAATGAGCAGTTCTTC
>few|TRBJ1-4|TRBD1|TRBV6-5
CASSLGQVNEKLFF
TGTGCCAGCAGCTTGGGACAGGTTAATGAAAAACTGTTTTTT
>-|TRBJ2-3|-|TRBV2
CASIEGTDTQYF
TGTGCCAGCATCGAGGGAACAGATACGCAGTATTTT
>-|TRBJ2-7|TRBD1|TRBV5-1
CASSLDGTAYEQYF
TGCGCCAGCAGCTTGGATGGGACAGCCTACGAGCAGTACTTC
>-|TRBJ2-7|-|TRBV6-1
CASVNWYEQYF
TGTGCCAGCGTTAACTGGTACGAGCAGTACTTC
>-|TRBJ2-5|TRBD2|TRBV12-5
CASGLEQPGLAGGNQETQYF
TGTGCTAGTGGTTTGGAACAACCGGGACTAGCGGGAGGGAACCAAGAGACCCAGTACTTC